A selection of T cell receptor beta chains follows, all from one sample in a study of T-cell reconstitution after alpha-beta-depleted transplantation in children. TCRdb recomputed calls from the PCR reads with MiXCR, one row per CDR3 protein. The sample consists of around 450,000 distinct CDR3 sequences, about 16% of them appearing once. The source was PBMCs, mostly from graft donor cells, collected 360 days after TCRalphabeta/CD19-depleted stem cell transplant. The origin of the receptors is a boy less than two years old who had a stem cell transplant for Wiskott-Aldrich syndrome, so the T cells may come from the graft donor. The CDR3 runs from the conserved cysteine through the conserved F or W. Each record gives: J gene, V gene, clone size, CDR3 protein. Some rows have no size entry. The others give once, few or many, or a class for an expanded clone.

TRBJ1-2	TRBV28	few	CASRIKGRGGYTF
TRBJ1-1	TRBV12-5	few	CASGLVTEAFF
TRBJ2-7	TRBV5-5	NA	CASSLEGRLKQYF
TRBJ2-5	TRBV10-3	many	CAISEAVETQYF
TRBJ2-6	TRBV7-8	NA	CASSSFAGANVLTF
TRBJ2-7	TRBV5-5	few	CASSAGTEQYF
TRBJ2-3	TRBV6-1	NA	CASSEKGRTSGRGHTQYF
TRBJ2-5	TRBV5-1	many	CASSLASQETQYF
TRBJ2-7	TRBV5-1	NA	CASSRPSSGSDYEQYF
TRBJ2-2	TRBV9	few	CASSVGSGRGLVGELFF
TRBJ2-5	TRBV10-2	NA	CASGSLETQYF
TRBJ2-3	TRBV20-1	NA	CSARDLPDYPFLDTQYF
TRBJ2-5	TRBV12-3/TRBV12-4	NA	CASTRGLADQETQYF
TRBJ1-5	TRBV15	NA	CATSRGQGEQPQHF